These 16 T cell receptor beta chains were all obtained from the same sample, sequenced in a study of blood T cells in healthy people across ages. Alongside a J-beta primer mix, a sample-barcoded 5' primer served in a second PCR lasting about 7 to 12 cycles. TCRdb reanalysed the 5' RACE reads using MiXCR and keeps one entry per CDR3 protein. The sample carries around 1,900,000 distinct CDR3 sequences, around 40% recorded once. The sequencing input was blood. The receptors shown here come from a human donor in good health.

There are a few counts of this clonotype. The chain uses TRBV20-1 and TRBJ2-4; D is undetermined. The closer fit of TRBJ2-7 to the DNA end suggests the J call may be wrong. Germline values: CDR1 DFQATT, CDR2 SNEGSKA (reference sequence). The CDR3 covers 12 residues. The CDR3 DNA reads TGCAGCACGGTCTATAATTCCTACGAGCAGTACTTC. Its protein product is CSTVYNSYEQYF.

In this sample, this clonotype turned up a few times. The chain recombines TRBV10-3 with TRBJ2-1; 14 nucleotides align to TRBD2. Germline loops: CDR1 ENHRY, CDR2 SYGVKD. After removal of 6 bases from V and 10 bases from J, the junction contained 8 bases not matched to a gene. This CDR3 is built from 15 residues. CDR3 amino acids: CAIRKTSGGAREQFF. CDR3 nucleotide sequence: TGTGCCATCAGGAAGACTAGCGGGGGGGCGCGGGAGCAGTTCTTC.

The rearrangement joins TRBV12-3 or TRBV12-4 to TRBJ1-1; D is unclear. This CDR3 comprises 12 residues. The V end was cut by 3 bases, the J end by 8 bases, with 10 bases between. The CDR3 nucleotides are TGTGCCAGCAGTTTCATGGGTTCGGAAGCTTTCTTT. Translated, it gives CASSFMGSEAFF.

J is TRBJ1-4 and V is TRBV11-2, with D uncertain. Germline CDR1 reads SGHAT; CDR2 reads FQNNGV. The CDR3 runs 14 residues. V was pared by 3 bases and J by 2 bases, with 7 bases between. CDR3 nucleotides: TGTGCCAGCAGCTTGTCAGTCACTAATGAAAAACTGTTTTTT. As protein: CASSLSVTNEKLFF.

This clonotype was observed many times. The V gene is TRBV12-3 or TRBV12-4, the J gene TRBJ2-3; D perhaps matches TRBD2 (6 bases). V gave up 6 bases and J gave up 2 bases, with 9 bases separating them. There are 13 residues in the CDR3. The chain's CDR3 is CASRRGNTDTQYF. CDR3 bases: TGTGCCAGCAGGCGGGGAAACACAGATACGCAGTATTTT.

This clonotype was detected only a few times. The CDR3 protein is CASSQDLDYGYTF. The CDR3 DNA is TGTGCCAGCAGCCAAGATCTCGACTATGGCTACACCTTC. J is TRBJ1-2 and V is TRBV3-1; D is unclear. The V end was cut by 0 bases, the J end by 3 bases, with 5 bases between. This CDR3 has 13 residues. In germline, CDR1 is LGHDT, CDR2 YNNKEL (reference sequence).

CDR3 residues: CSAGVVATNSPLHF. CDR3 bases: TGCAGTGCTGGGGTAGTGGCCACCAATTCACCCCTCCACTTT. This chain uses TRBV20-1 with TRBJ1-6; D is undetermined. This CDR3 region has 14 residues. The germline gives CDR1 DFQATT, CDR2 SNEGSKA (reference sequence). Trimming pared 5 bases from V and 7 bases from J, leaving 15 bases between.

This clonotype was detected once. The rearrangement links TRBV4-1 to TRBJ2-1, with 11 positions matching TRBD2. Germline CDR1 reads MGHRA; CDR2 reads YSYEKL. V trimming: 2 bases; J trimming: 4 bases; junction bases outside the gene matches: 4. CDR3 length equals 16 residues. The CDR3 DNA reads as TGCGCCAGCAGCCAATTTACTAGCGGGGGTTACAATGAGCAGTTCTTC. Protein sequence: CASSQFTSGGYNEQFF.

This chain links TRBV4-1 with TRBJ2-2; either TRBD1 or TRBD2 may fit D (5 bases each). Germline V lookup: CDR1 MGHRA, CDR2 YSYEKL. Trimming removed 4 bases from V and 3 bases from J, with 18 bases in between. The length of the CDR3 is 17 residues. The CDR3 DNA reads TGCGCCAGCAGCCTTCGGGTCAACCGGGGCCACACCGGGGAGCTGTTTTTT. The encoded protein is CASSLRVNRGHTGELFF.

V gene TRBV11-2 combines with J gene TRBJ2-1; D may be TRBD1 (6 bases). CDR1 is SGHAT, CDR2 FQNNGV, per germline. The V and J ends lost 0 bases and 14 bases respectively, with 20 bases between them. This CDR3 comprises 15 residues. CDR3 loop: CASSLDPWGRAAEFF. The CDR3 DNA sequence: TGTGCCAGCAGCTTAGATCCCTGGGGGCGGGCGGCTGAGTTCTTC.

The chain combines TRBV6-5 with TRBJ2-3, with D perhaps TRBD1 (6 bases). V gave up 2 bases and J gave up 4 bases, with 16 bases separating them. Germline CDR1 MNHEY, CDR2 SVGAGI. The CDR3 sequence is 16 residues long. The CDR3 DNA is TGTGCCAGCAGTTACACGGGCAGGGGAGAATCAGATACGCAGTATTTT. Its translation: CASSYTGRGESDTQYF.

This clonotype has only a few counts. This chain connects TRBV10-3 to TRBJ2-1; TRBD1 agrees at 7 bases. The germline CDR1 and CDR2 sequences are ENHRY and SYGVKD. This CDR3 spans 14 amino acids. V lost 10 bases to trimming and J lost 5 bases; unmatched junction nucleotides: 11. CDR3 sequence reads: CATRTGTANNEQFF. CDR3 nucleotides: TGTGCCACACGTACCGGGACAGCCAACAATGAGCAGTTCTTC.

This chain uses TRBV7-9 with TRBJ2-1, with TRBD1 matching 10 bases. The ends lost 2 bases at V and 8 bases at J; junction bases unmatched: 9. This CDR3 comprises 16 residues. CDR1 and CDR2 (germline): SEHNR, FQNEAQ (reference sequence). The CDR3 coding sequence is TGTGCCAGCAGCTTACTTGGGACAGGGGCCCTCGATGAGCAGTTCTTC. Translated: CASSLLGTGALDEQFF.

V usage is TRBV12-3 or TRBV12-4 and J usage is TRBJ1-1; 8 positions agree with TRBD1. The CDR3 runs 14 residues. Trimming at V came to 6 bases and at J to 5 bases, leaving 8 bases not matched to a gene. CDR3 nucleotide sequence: TGTGCCAGCAGGTTATCCGGACAGGGTACTGAAGCTTTCTTT. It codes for CASRLSGQGTEAFF.

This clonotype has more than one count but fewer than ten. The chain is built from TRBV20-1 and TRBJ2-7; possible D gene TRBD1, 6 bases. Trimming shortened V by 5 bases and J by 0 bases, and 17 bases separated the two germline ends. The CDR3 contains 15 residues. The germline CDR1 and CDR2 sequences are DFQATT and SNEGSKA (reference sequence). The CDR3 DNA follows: TGCAGTGCTGGAAGATATAACAGGGTCTCCTACGAGCAGTACTTC. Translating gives CSAGRYNRVSYEQYF.

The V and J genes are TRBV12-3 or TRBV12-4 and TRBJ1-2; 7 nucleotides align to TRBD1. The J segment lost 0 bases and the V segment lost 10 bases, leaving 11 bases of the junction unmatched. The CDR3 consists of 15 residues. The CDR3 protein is CATIWTGPTNYGYTF. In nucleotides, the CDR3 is TGTGCCACCATTTGGACAGGTCCCACTAACTATGGCTACACCTTC.